The 6 T cell receptor beta chains below were found in one sample sequenced in a study of technical replicates of blood from several donors. TCRdb's copy holds only in-frame clones and misses some; the assay was immunoSEQ multiplex PCR. Among 60,000 or so clones listed, more than 75% were seen once. The sample was PBMCs. The source of these receptors is a human donor in good health. Some clones in this sample may be carry-over from other donors' samples.

The chain links TRBV4-2 to TRBJ2-3; TRBD2 agrees at 12 bases. V trimming: 2 bases; J trimming: 8 bases; junction bases outside the gene matches: 2. Germline V CDR1 and CDR2: LGHNA, YNFKEQ. This CDR3 comprises 14 residues. The CDR3 sequence is CASSQRLAGVTQYF. The CDR3 coding sequence is TGTGCCAGCAGCCAAAGACTAGCGGGAGTTACGCAGTATTTT.

The CDR3 sequence is CASRDRGSLNYGYTF. CDR3 bases: TGTGCCAGCAGGGACAGGGGGAGCTTAAACTATGGCTACACCTTC. The chain couples TRBV6-5 to TRBJ1-2, with TRBD1 matching over 10 bases. The germline gives CDR1 MNHEY, CDR2 SVGAGI. The CDR3 spans 15 residues. J was trimmed by 2 bases and V by 6 bases; bases with no gene match: 6.

The chain couples TRBV5-4 to TRBJ2-2, with D possibly matching TRBD1 (7 bases). The germline CDR1 and CDR2 sequences are SGHNT and YYREEE (reference sequence). The ends were cut back, 4 bases at V and 0 bases at J, with 19 bases in the middle. The CDR3 runs 18 residues. This CDR3 is CASSGGTAPSANTGELFF. The CDR3 DNA reads TGTGCCAGCAGCGGGGGGACAGCACCGTCCGCGAACACCGGGGAGCTGTTTTTT.

The V gene is TRBV30, the J gene TRBJ2-1; TRBD2 matches 9 bases. CDR1 and CDR2 from the germline V gene are GTSNPN and SVGIG (reference sequence). V gave up 3 bases and J gave up 7 bases; unmatched junction bases: 7. CDR3 length equals 14 residues. CDR3 sequence reads: CAWRVSGRLNEQFF. DNA of the CDR3: TGTGCCTGGAGAGTAAGCGGGAGGTTGAATGAGCAGTTCTTC.

The chain recombines TRBV29-1 with TRBJ2-7; 8 nucleotides agree with TRBD2. The germline CDR1 and CDR2 sequences are SQVTM and ANQGSEA. This CDR3 comprises 13 residues. Unmatched junction bases numbered 6, after V lost 1 base and J lost 7 bases. The CDR3 sequence is CSVEAGGTNEQYF. DNA of the CDR3: TGCAGCGTTGAAGCGGGGGGGACTAATGAGCAGTACTTC.

The CDR3 region has the DNA TGTGCCAGCAGTGAAGGCCAGGTCGTAATCCACTTT. This encodes CASSEGQVVIHF. J is TRBJ1-6 and V is TRBV2; D gene unclear. The germline V gene has CDR1 SNHLY and CDR2 FYNNEI. This CDR3 contains 12 residues. Trimming removed 1 base at V and 17 bases at J, with 12 bases between.